A single sample gave rise to the 22 T cell receptor beta chains below, sequenced in a study of shared clonotypes between healthy human individuals (dated by TCRdb to about 2020). Libraries were constructed by the immunoSEQ multiplex PCR assay. Drawn from immuneACCESS, this table holds only the in-frame rearrangements with V and J called that TCRdb kept. Clones are partly lost; checked studies trace under half to an unresolved V gene and leave the rest unexplained. The sample has some 500,000 clones on record, 79% of them singletons. Over 9.5% of the sample is taken by the ten largest. Sample: PBMCs. The receptor set was obtained from a woman aged 40 to 50 in good health. Some clones in this sample may be carry-over from other donors' samples.

V gene TRBV27 combines with J gene TRBJ1-5; D call uncertain. Trimming removed 5 bases at V and 7 bases at J, with 15 bases between. The CDR3 is 14 residues long. Per the germline V gene, CDR1 is MNHEY and CDR2 is SMNVEV (reference sequence). As DNA, the CDR3 is TGTGCCAGCAGTCCGCCCTTAATTACACAGCCCCAGCATTTT. Translation gives CASSPPLITQPQHF.

This clone was picked up one time. The chain combines TRBV5-1 with TRBJ1-5, with a possible D match to TRBD1 (5 bases). The CDR3 is 16 residues long. The V gene's germline CDR1 is SGHRS and CDR2 YFSETQ. The V gene lost 0 bases and the J gene lost 0 bases, with 10 bases spanning the gap. CDR3 bases: TGCGCCAGCAGCTTGGAGGGACCGTATAGCAATCAGCCCCAGCATTTT. Its protein is CASSLEGPYSNQPQHF.

The chain has TRBV7-9 and TRBJ1-1; D unresolved. Germline values: CDR1 SEHNR, CDR2 FQNEAQ (reference sequence). This CDR3 spans 12 amino acids. The V end was cut by 4 bases, the J end by 1 base, with 4 bases between. CDR3 region: CASSYGNTEAFF. Written as DNA, the CDR3 is TGTGCCAGCAGCTACGGGAACACTGAAGCTTTCTTT.

The chain is built from TRBV4-2 and TRBJ2-1; unclear D gene. CDR1 LGHNA and CDR2 YNFKEQ come from the germline V gene. This CDR3 is 15 amino acids long. The germline V and J ends were trimmed by 4 bases and 10 bases, with 20 bases remaining between them. The CDR3 coding sequence is TGTGCCAGCAGCCCCCGGGTCACGAGGAAGAGGGAGCAGTTCTTC. Its translation is CASSPRVTRKREQFF.

V and J are TRBV19 and TRBJ1-4; D gene unclear. The CDR3 runs to 12 residues. Germline V gene data show CDR1 as LNHDA and CDR2 as SQIVND (reference sequence). V gave up 6 bases and J gave up 8 bases, with 10 bases separating them. The CDR3 region has the DNA TGTGCCAGTAGCCGCGTGCGAGAAAAACTGTTTTTT. Protein sequence: CASSRVREKLFF. The whole variable domain, filled in from reference TRBV19 and TRBJ1-4, reads DGGITQSPKYLFRKEGQNVTLSCEQNLNHDAMYWYRQDPGQGLRLIYYSQIVNDFQKGDIAEGYSVSREKKESFPLTVTSAQKNPTAFYLCASSRVREKLFFGSGTQLSVL.

V is TRBV6-5 and J is TRBJ1-1, with unresolved D. Per germline, CDR1 MNHEY and CDR2 SVGAGI. V lost 0 bases to trimming and J lost 4 bases, with 12 bases between them. This CDR3 spans 15 amino acids. Written as DNA, the CDR3 is TGTGCCAGCAGTTACTCTCCTAGGGTCAGCACTGAAGCTTTCTTT. This sequence encodes CASSYSPRVSTEAFF.

The chain is built from TRBV18 and TRBJ2-7; tentative D call: TRBD1 (7 bases). Trimming removed 5 bases from V and 2 bases from J, with 16 bases in between. This CDR3 spans 15 amino acids. CDR1 KGHSH and CDR2 LQKENI come from the germline V gene. DNA for the CDR3: TGTGCCAGCTCATCCTCGACAGGGACTCCCTACGAGCAGTACTTC. Its translation: CASSSSTGTPYEQYF.

This clone was observed a few times. J is TRBJ2-1 and V is TRBV30; 7 bases are shared with TRBD2. The CDR3 spans 15 residues. Germline V lookup: CDR1 GTSNPN, CDR2 SVGIG (reference sequence). Trimming took 0 bases from V and 9 from J; bases not matched to a gene: 11. In nucleotides, the CDR3 is TGTGCCTGGAGTGTACCCCGGACTAGAGTGGGTGAGCAGTTCTTC. Protein sequence: CAWSVPRTRVGEQFF.

This clone came up once. This chain connects TRBV5-1 to TRBJ2-3; 8 nucleotides match TRBD1. The CDR3 contains 15 residues. Trimming cost V 4 bases and J 3 bases; bases outside gene matches: 7. The V gene's germline CDR1 is SGHRS and CDR2 YFSETQ. The CDR3 DNA follows: TGCGCCAGCAGCCTAAAGGACAGGGAGACAGATACGCAGTATTTT. Protein: CASSLKDRETDTQYF.

The rearrangement links TRBV4-1 to TRBJ2-2; 12 bases are a match to TRBD2. The CDR3 spans 17 residues. The V and J ends lost 1 base and 7 bases, in that order; junction bases with no gene match: 7. Germline V CDR1 and CDR2: MGHRA, YSYEKL. The DNA of the CDR3 is TGCGCCAGCAGCCAAGTGCTAGCGGGAGGGCCCAACGGGGAGCTGTTTTTT. It yields the protein CASSQVLAGGPNGELFF.

The chain links TRBV5-4 to TRBJ2-7, with 11 bases matching TRBD1. Germline trimming cut 4 bases from V and 3 bases from J; bases unmatched to any gene: 6. There are 15 residues in the CDR3. Germline CDR1 and CDR2: SGHNT and YYREEE (reference sequence). The CDR3 reads CASSLAGTGGYEQYF. The CDR3 DNA reads as TGTGCCAGCAGCCTAGCGGGGACAGGGGGCTACGAGCAGTACTTC.

The sample holds a few counts of this clone. J is TRBJ1-2 and V is TRBV2; D not resolved. The germline V gene encodes CDR1 SNHLY and CDR2 FYNNEI. The V end was cut by 3 bases, the J end by 2 bases, with 7 bases between. The CDR3 is 13 amino acids. CDR3 bases: TGTGCCAGCAGTGAGGCAGACAACTATGGCTACACCTTC. This sequence encodes CASSEADNYGYTF.

This clone came up a few times. The chain combines TRBV19 with TRBJ2-2; D is possibly TRBD1 or TRBD2 (5 bases each). The CDR3 totals 15 residues. V lost 4 bases and J lost 4, with 13 bases in between. Germline V gene data show CDR1 as LNHDA and CDR2 as SQIVND (reference sequence). Here the CDR3 DNA reads TGTGCCAGTAGTACGTGGGGGAGTGGCACCGGGGAGCTGTTTTTT. Translating gives CASSTWGSGTGELFF.

The V and J genes are TRBV2 and TRBJ1-4; D gene ambiguous. Trimming took 5 bases from V and 7 from J, leaving 11 bases between them. Germline lookup yields CDR1 SNHLY and CDR2 FYNNEI. The CDR3 sequence is 13 residues long. CDR3 nucleotide sequence: TGTGCCAGCAGTCCAGAGAACTCTGAAAAACTGTTTTTT. This gives the protein CASSPENSEKLFF.

To note about this clone: The same CDR3 arises from other DNA sequences in this sample as well. The chain joins TRBV28 to TRBJ2-1; D is ambiguous. The germline V gene has CDR1 MDHEN and CDR2 SYDVKM. The CDR3 sequence is 11 residues long. Trimming removed 3 bases at V and 5 bases at J, with 2 bases between. The CDR3 spells CASSLNNEQFF. The DNA of the CDR3 is TGTGCCAGCAGTTTGAACAATGAGCAGTTCTTC. The full variable domain, rest sourced from reference TRBV28 and TRBJ2-1, is DVKVTQSSRYLVKRTGEKVFLECVQDMDHENMFWYRQDPGLGLRLIYFSYDVKMKEKGDIPEGYSVSREKKERFSLILESASTNQTSMYLCASSLNNEQFFGPGTRLTVL.

The V call is TRBV6-1, the J call TRBJ2-7, with 8 bases matching TRBD2. In germline, CDR1 is MNHNS, CDR2 SASEGT. J lost 2 bases, V lost 5 bases, and 2 bases had no gene match. The CDR3 runs to 13 residues. The CDR3 DNA sequence: TGTGCCAGCAGTTCCGGGAGGGCCTACGAGCAGTACTTC. It specifies CASSSGRAYEQYF.

The count of this clone is one. This chain connects TRBV7-2 to TRBJ1-3; the D gene is possibly TRBD1 (5 bases). V shed 1 base and J shed 2 bases, with 6 bases lying between them. The CDR3 runs to 14 residues. Germline V gene lookup returns CDR1 SGHTA and CDR2 FQGNSA. The CDR3 sequence is CASSLGTTGNTIYF. The CDR3 DNA reads as TGTGCCAGCAGCTTAGGGACAACTGGAAACACCATATATTTT.

The rearrangement uses TRBV5-1 and TRBJ2-7, with D hard to call. Trimming removed 4 bases at V and 1 base at J, with 9 bases between. The length of the CDR3 is 13 residues. Per germline, CDR1 SGHRS and CDR2 YFSETQ. The DNA for the CDR3 is TGCGCCAGCAGCCTTGCGGTTTCCTACGAGCAGTACTTC. Its protein is CASSLAVSYEQYF. The variable domain in full, completed from reference TRBV5-1 and TRBJ2-7, reads KAGVTQTPRYLIKTRGQQVTLSCSPISGHRSVSWYQQTPGQGLQFLFEYFSETQRNKGNFPGRFSGRQFSNSRSEMNVSTLELGDSALYLCASSLAVSYEQYFGPGTRLTVT.

The genes are TRBV5-1 and TRBJ2-7; a weak D match, TRBD2 (6 bases). This CDR3 spans 15 amino acids. Germline loops: CDR1 SGHRS, CDR2 YFSETQ. The germline V and J ends were trimmed by 0 bases and 9 bases, with 19 bases remaining between them. CDR3 nucleotide sequence: TGCGCCAGCAGCTTGGCGGGAGACCTCTACGGGGGGCAGTACTTC. Protein: CASSLAGDLYGGQYF.

The chain is built from TRBV30 and TRBJ2-2; 11 nucleotides agree with TRBD1. The CDR3 has 16 amino acids. V lost 0 bases to trimming and J lost 6 bases; unmatched junction nucleotides: 6. The V gene's germline CDR1 is GTSNPN and CDR2 SVGIG (reference sequence). CDR3 sequence (DNA): TGTGCCTGGAGTGTGGCCCCGGGACAGGGGGCCGGGGAGCTGTTTTTT. Translation: CAWSVAPGQGAGELFF.

The rearrangement joins TRBV28 to TRBJ2-2; D is perhaps TRBD2 (5 bases). This CDR3 has 14 residues. Germline V gives CDR1 MDHEN, CDR2 SYDVKM. Between the trimmed V and J ends, which lost 3 bases and 5 bases, there was a span of 10 bases. In DNA form, the CDR3 reads TGTGCCAGCAGTTTCCAGCGGTTAACCGGGGAGCTGTTTTTT. Translation: CASSFQRLTGELFF.

In this sample, this clone turned up many times. The chain carries TRBV7-9 and TRBJ1-2; D is uncertain. V dropped 5 bases and J dropped 6 bases, with 13 bases sitting between them. Germline V gene sequence: CDR1 SEHNR, CDR2 FQNEAQ (reference sequence). The CDR3 spans 13 residues. The CDR3 coding sequence is TGTGCCAGCAGCGCCGATCTAGGTGATGGCTACACCTTC. Protein: CASSADLGDGYTF.